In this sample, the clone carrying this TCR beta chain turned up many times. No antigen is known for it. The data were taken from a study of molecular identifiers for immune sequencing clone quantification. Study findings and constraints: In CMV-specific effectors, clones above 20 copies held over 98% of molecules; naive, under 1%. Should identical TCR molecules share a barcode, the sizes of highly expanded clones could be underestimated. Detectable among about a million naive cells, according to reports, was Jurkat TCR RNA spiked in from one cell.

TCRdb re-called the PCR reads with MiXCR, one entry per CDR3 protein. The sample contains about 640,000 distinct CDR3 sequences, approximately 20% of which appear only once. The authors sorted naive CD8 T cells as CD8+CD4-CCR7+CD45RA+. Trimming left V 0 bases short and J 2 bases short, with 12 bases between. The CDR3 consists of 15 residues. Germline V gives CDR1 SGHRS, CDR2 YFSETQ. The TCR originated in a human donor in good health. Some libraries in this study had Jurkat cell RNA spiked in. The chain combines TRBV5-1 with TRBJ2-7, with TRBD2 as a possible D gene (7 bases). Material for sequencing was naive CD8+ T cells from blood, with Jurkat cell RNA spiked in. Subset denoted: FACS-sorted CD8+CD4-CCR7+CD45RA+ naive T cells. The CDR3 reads CASSLAGGLPYEQYF. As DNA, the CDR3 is TGCGCCAGCAGCTTGGCCGGGGGGCTCCCCTACGAGCAGTACTTC.